The 10 T cell receptor beta chains in this list originate from one sample, sequenced in a study of T cell responses to AZD1222 COVID-19 vaccine. Sequencing used immunoSEQ multiplex PCR; TCRdb keeps in-frame clones, though not all of them. The sample consists of 100,000 to 130,000 clones, roughly 90% of them appearing once. The sample consisted of peripheral blood, taken on day 0 of AZD1222 vaccination. Receptors were obtained from an adult in good health.

This clone is a singleton in its sample. The chain has TRBV5-4 and TRBJ1-2; a possible D gene is TRBD1 (6 bases). The CDR3 sequence is 16 residues long. V shed 4 bases and J shed 4 bases, with 20 bases lying between them. CDR1 is SGHNT, CDR2 YYREEE, per germline (reference sequence). The CDR3 spells CASSLKSGQSGYGYTF. The CDR3 coding sequence is TGTGCCAGCAGCCTCAAATCCGGACAGAGCGGCTATGGCTACACCTTC.

The CDR3 DNA sequence: TGTGCCAGCAGCCTCAGCCCAGGAGGGACAGAAAGCTACGAGCAGTACTTC. It encodes CASSLSPGGTESYEQYF. The genes are TRBV7-9 and TRBJ2-7, with D maybe TRBD1 (7 bases). The CDR3 is made up of 17 amino acids. The V gene lost 5 bases and the J gene lost 3 bases, with 23 bases spanning the gap. In germline, CDR1 is SEHNR, CDR2 FQNEAQ (reference sequence).

The rearrangement joins TRBV21-1 to TRBJ2-4; whether TRBD1, the table's D call, matches the DNA was not checked. TRBV21-1 is given as a pseudogene. This CDR3 is built from 16 residues. The CDR3 DNA reads TGTGCCAGCAGCAAACAACAGGGAACGGCCAAAAACATTCAGTACTTC. This sequence encodes CASSKQQGTAKNIQYF.

The chain joins TRBV4-2 to TRBJ2-2; D is unresolved. CDR3 length: 13 amino acids. From germline, CDR1 is LGHNA and CDR2 YNFKEQ. V was pared by 0 bases and J by 4 bases, with 3 bases between. Here the CDR3 reads CASSQELTGELFF. CDR3 nucleotides: TGTGCCAGCAGCCAAGAACTCACCGGGGAGCTGTTTTTT.

The chain employs TRBV24-1 and TRBJ2-3; no reliable D call. This CDR3 contains 14 residues. Germline CDR1 KGHDR, CDR2 SFDVKD. V was pared by 1 base and J by 6 bases, with 10 bases between. The CDR3 nucleotides are TGTGCCACCAGTGATTTCTCTACCCGGGATACGCAGTATTTT. This gives the protein CATSDFSTRDTQYF.

The genes are TRBV11-2 and TRBJ2-3; D is uncertain. V was clipped by 10 bases and J by 2 bases, with 4 bases between them. This CDR3 comprises 10 residues. Germline V lookup: CDR1 SGHAT, CDR2 FQNNGV. DNA for the CDR3: TGTGCCATTTTCACAGATACGCAGTATTTT. Amino acids: CAIFTDTQYF. Based on the CDR3 plus reference TRBV11-2 and TRBJ2-3, the full variable domain is EAGVAQSPRYKIIEKRQSVAFWCNPISGHATLYWYQQILGQGPKLLIQFQNNGVVDDSQLPKDRFSAERLKGVDSTLKIQPAKLEDSAVYLCAIFTDTQYFGPGTRLTVL.

The chain has TRBV20-1 and TRBJ2-1, with 11 bases that match TRBD2. CDR1 and CDR2 (germline): DFQATT, SNEGSKA (reference sequence). V gave up 3 bases and J gave up 7 bases; unmatched junction bases: 5. The CDR3 spans 14 residues. In nucleotides, the CDR3 is TGCAGTGCTAGTCCTAGCGGGAGGAAGAATGAGCAGTTCTTC. Its translation: CSASPSGRKNEQFF.

The chain links TRBV3-1 (or the pseudogene TRBV3-2) to TRBJ2-1; a possible D gene is TRBD2 (6 bases). From germline, CDR1 is LGHDT and CDR2 YNNKEL (reference sequence). The CDR3 spans 15 residues. Trimming took off 5 bases at V and 8 bases at J, with 19 bases between the two ends. DNA for the CDR3: TGTGCCAGCAGCGCGGGGACTTCGAGGGCCGATGAGCAGTTCTTC. Translated, it gives CASSAGTSRADEQFF.

This clone was observed once. The CDR3 bases are TGCGCCAGCAGCCCTACAGGGGGCCGAGAGACCCAGTACTTC. Amino acids: CASSPTGGRETQYF. This chain uses TRBV5-1 with TRBJ2-5; TRBD1 matches 9 bases. The germline gives CDR1 SGHRS, CDR2 YFSETQ. Trimming cost V 4 bases and J 4 bases; bases outside gene matches: 5. This CDR3 is built from 14 residues.

V and J are TRBV7-9 and TRBJ2-7; D might be TRBD1 or TRBD2, each matching 5 bases. Trimming cost V 5 bases and J 2 bases, with 19 bases left between them. Germline lookup yields CDR1 SEHNR and CDR2 FQNEAQ (reference sequence). CDR3 length: 16 residues. CDR3 loop: CASSPHWDRATYEQYF. For the CDR3, the DNA is TGTGCCAGCAGCCCACACTGGGACCGTGCCACCTACGAGCAGTACTTC.